The present entry profiles one T cell receptor (beta chain) with its context. The target antigen is unknown. These data come from a study of naive and memory T cell subsets. General observations from the study: A few larger clonotypes appeared in naive repertoires, especially CD8, possibly memory cells re-expressing CD45RA.

CD4+ T cell IFNgamma after overnight CMV lysate exposure gave donor CMV status. CD4 T cells were positively selected, then CD8 T cells from the CD4-negative fraction. Both TRBC1 and TRBC2 were covered by a beta constant-region primer of two equimolar oligonucleotides. The ligated cDNA underwent four PCR rounds using SP2 and nested alpha and beta constant-region primers. MiXCR was run by TCRdb on the UMI-ligation and nested PCR reads, yielding one entry per CDR3 protein. The sample lists 150,000 or so distinct CDR3 sequences, 22% occurring once. The CDR3 contains 15 residues. J lost 7 bases, V lost 5 bases, and 5 bases had no gene match.

The TCR sequence derives from a human donor in good health. Sequencing was carried out using naive CD4+ T cells from blood. The chain couples TRBV12-3 or TRBV12-4 to TRBJ2-1; 13 bases align to TRBD2. Here the CDR3 DNA reads TGTGCCAGCAGTGATGGACTAGCGGGAGTGAATGAGCAGTTCTTC. Protein product: CASSDGLAGVNEQFF.